This T cell receptor beta chain was sequenced during a study of blood T cell repertoires in COVID-19. Study-wide context: Both acute and convalescent COVID-19 samples were obtained from the United States, Italy and Spain. T cells, B-cell-depleted T cells, or PBMCs supplied cDNA or gDNA.

CDR1 and CDR2 (germline): MNHEY, SVGAGI. CDR3 length equals 13 residues. With 2 bases removed from V and 5 bases from J, the gap between germline ends came to 9 bases. Original handling: Estimated nucleated cell counts came from reference gene primer amplification. Some clones are missing from TCRdb's copy, which holds only in-frame ones; the method was immunoSEQ multiplex PCR. V, J and clone size are those of that table, while D and trimming were read from the DNA. The sample lists around 250,000 clones; around 86% were seen once. This chain uses TRBV6-5 with TRBJ2-5, with a weak D call TRBD1 (6 bases). Sequenced sample: peripheral blood. The TCR comes from a man between 18 and 29 years old with active or convalescent COVID-19. DNA of the CDR3: TGTGCCAGCAGTTACGTGAGGGGGGAGACCCAGTACTTC. This codes for CASSYVRGETQYF.